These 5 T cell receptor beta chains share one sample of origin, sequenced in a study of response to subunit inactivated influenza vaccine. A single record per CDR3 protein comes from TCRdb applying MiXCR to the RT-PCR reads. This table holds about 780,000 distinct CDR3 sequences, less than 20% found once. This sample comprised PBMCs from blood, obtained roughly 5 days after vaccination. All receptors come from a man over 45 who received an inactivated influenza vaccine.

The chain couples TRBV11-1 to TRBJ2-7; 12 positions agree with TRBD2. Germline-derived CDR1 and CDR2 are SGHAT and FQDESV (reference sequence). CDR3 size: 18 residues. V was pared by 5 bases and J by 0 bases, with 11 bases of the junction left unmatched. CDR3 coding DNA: TGTGCCAGCAGCCCACCGGGACTAGCGGGCCCCAGCTCCTACGAGCAGTACTTC. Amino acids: CASSPPGLAGPSSYEQYF.

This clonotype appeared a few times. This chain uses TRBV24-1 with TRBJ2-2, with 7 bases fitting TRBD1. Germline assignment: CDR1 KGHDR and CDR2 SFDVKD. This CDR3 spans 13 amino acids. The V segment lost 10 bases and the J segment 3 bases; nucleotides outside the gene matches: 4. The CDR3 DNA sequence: TGTGCCACGGGACAGAGGGACACCGGGGAGCTGTTTTTT. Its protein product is CATGQRDTGELFF.

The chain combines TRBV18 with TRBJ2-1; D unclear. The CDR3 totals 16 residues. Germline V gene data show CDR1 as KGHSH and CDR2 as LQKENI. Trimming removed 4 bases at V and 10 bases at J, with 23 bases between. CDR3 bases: TGTGCCAGCTCACTGGGTTCCGGACCCGGCGGAAGGGAGCAGTTCTTC. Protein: CASSLGSGPGGREQFF.

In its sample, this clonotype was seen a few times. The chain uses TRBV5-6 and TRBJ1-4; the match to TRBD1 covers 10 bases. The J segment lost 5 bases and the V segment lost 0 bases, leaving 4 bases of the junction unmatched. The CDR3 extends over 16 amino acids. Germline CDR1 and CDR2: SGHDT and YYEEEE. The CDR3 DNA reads TGTGCCAGCAGCTTGGATCCGGGACAGGGGAATGAAAAACTGTTTTTT. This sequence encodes CASSLDPGQGNEKLFF.

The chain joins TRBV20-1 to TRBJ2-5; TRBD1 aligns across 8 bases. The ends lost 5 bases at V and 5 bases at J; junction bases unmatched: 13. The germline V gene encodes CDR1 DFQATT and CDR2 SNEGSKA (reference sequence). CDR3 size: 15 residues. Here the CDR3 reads CSARDFRTGKETQYF. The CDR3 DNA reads TGCAGTGCTCGGGACTTCAGGACAGGGAAGGAGACCCAGTACTTC.